The TCR beta chain under discussion was sequenced for a study of T cell repertoires in cytomegalovirus infection. The V end lost 5 bases, the J end lost 3 bases, and 10 bases lay between the germline ends. Looked up from germline, CDR1 is SEHNR and CDR2 is FQNEAQ (reference sequence). This CDR3 region has 13 residues. TCRdb processed the reads anew with MiXCR; each CDR3 protein has one entry. The table lists just under 550,000 distinct CDR3 sequences, about 30% of them singletons. This clonotype has a count of ten or more. This chain links TRBV7-9 with TRBJ1-1; possible D gene TRBD1, 5 bases. The TCR comes from a human donor in good health (CMV status not recorded). Some clones in this sample may be carry-over from other donors' samples. Sequenced input: PBMCs. CDR3 sequence (DNA): TGTGCCAGCAGCCCCCCGGGGGACACTGAAGCTTTCTTT. It codes for CASSPPGDTEAFF.